Shown below are 15 T cell receptor beta chains from a single sample sequenced in a study of T cells after posttransplantation cyclophosphamide. Here immunoSEQ multiplex PCR was the method, and the copy in TCRdb shows in-frame clones only, minus some. The sample includes roughly 30,000 clones, approximately 90% of them seen just once. The sequenced sample consisted of PBMCs. These receptors all stem from a woman in her thirties or forties with a blood cancer, CMV-positive, and with a related stem cell donor.

The chain carries TRBV7-2 and TRBJ1-2; 7 nucleotides align to TRBD1. The germline V gene encodes CDR1 SGHTA and CDR2 FQGNSA. This CDR3 has 16 amino acids. V shed 5 bases and J 5 bases; nucleotides not matched to a gene: 14. CDR3 protein: CASSPDQRGRGYGYTF. The CDR3 DNA is TGTGCCAGCAGCCCCGATCAGAGGGGGCGCGGATATGGCTACACCTTC.

This rearrangement joins TRBV11-2 to TRBJ2-7, with D perhaps matching TRBD1 (5 bases). Trimming pared 0 bases from V and 4 bases from J, leaving 7 bases between. Germline values: CDR1 SGHAT, CDR2 FQNNGV. The CDR3 extends over 13 amino acids. The CDR3 coding sequence is TGTGCCAGCAGCTTAGAACCAGGGTACGAGCAGTACTTC. It is translated as CASSLEPGYEQYF.

The CDR3 region has the DNA TGTGCCAGCAGTCCCGGGACAGATAGCAATCAGCCCCAGCATTTT. As protein: CASSPGTDSNQPQHF. The V gene is TRBV6-6, the J gene TRBJ1-5; 7 nucleotides align to TRBD1. CDR1 and CDR2 (germline): MNHNY, SVGAGI (reference sequence). The CDR3 is 15 residues long. The V segment lost 5 bases and the J segment 0 bases; nucleotides outside the gene matches: 4.

The chain uses TRBV9 and TRBJ1-6, with 7 bases matching TRBD1. The V and J ends lost 3 bases and 7 bases, in that order; junction bases with no gene match: 4. The CDR3 has 14 residues. CDR1 and CDR2 from the germline V gene are SGDLS and YYNGEE. The CDR3 coding sequence is TGTGCCAGCAGCGCGGGACAGATAAATTCACCCCTCCACTTT. Protein: CASSAGQINSPLHF. Drawing the rest from reference TRBV9 and TRBJ1-6, the complete variable domain is DSGVTQTPKHLITATGQRVTLRCSPRSGDLSVYWYQQSLDQGLQFLIQYYNGEERAKGNILERFSAQQFPDLHSELNLSSLELGDSALYFCASSAGQINSPLHFGNGTRLTVT.

This chain joins TRBV15 and TRBJ2-6; TRBD1 is a possible D gene (5 bases). The V end lost 4 bases, the J end lost 0 bases, and 7 bases lay between the germline ends. CDR3 length: 15 residues. Germline-derived CDR1 and CDR2 are LNHNV and YYDKDF (reference sequence). DNA of the CDR3: TGTGCCACCAGCACCACAGGCTCTGGGGCCAACGTCCTGACTTTC. It codes for CATSTTGSGANVLTF.

The V call is TRBV11-2, the J call TRBJ2-1; D might be TRBD1 (6 bases). Germline CDR1 and CDR2: SGHAT and FQNNGV. This CDR3 contains 14 residues. Trimming left V 6 bases short and J 9 bases short, with 18 bases between. CDR3 protein: CASSPAGQSGEQFF. In DNA form, the CDR3 reads TGTGCCAGCAGTCCAGCTGGACAGTCGGGTGAGCAGTTCTTC.

The chain recombines TRBV6-5 with TRBJ1-6; D is uncertain. The CDR3 totals 16 residues. CDR1 is MNHEY and CDR2 is SVGAGI in the germline V gene. The V end lost 2 bases, the J end lost 0 bases, and 8 bases lay between the germline ends. The CDR3 reads CASSYVRGSYNSPLHF. In nucleotides, the CDR3 is TGTGCCAGCAGTTACGTTCGGGGCTCCTATAATTCACCCCTCCACTTT.

The V gene is TRBV4-1, the J gene TRBJ1-2, with D perhaps TRBD1 (6 bases). The CDR3 is 16 residues long. Looked up from germline, CDR1 is MGHRA and CDR2 is YSYEKL. The V end lost 2 bases, the J end lost 5 bases, and 18 bases lay between the germline ends. CDR3 nucleotides: TGCGCCAGCAGCCAACCCCAAGGGGGTAAGGGGTATGGCTACACCTTC. This codes for CASSQPQGGKGYGYTF.

The chain couples TRBV6-1 to TRBJ2-2; 15 bases are a match to TRBD2. The V gene's germline CDR1 is MNHNS and CDR2 SASEGT. The trim removed 4 bases at V and 0 bases at J, leaving 0 bases unmatched. The CDR3 loop spans 17 amino acids. CDR3 sequence reads: CASSGTSGGANTGELFF. DNA of the CDR3: TGTGCCAGCAGTGGGACTAGCGGGGGGGCGAACACCGGGGAGCTGTTTTTT.

CDR3 loop: CASSQAGTGVWNEQFF. As DNA, the CDR3 is TGCGCCAGCAGCCAAGCCGGGACAGGGGTTTGGAATGAGCAGTTCTTC. V usage is TRBV4-1 and J usage is TRBJ2-1, with 10 bases fitting TRBD1. With 1 base clipped from V and 7 bases from J, the junction kept 7 bases outside the gene matches. Germline values: CDR1 MGHRA, CDR2 YSYEKL. CDR3 length: 16 residues.

The chain recombines TRBV7-2 with TRBJ1-2; possibly TRBD1 for D (6 bases). This CDR3 comprises 19 residues. The germline V gene encodes CDR1 SGHTA and CDR2 FQGNSA. Trimming removed 5 bases from V and 2 bases from J, with 27 bases in between. CDR3 protein: CASSPQLAGAASLNYGYTF. The CDR3, as DNA: TGTGCCAGCAGCCCTCAACTGGCGGGGGCCGCCTCCCTAAACTATGGCTACACCTTC.

The chain links TRBV27 to TRBJ1-6; D unresolved. Per the germline V gene, CDR1 is MNHEY and CDR2 is SMNVEV (reference sequence). This CDR3 region has 15 residues. V lost 4 bases and J lost 0, with 7 bases in between. The CDR3 sequence is CASSSTSSYNSPLHF. Here the CDR3 DNA reads TGTGCCAGCAGTTCCACAAGCTCCTATAATTCACCCCTCCACTTT.

The CDR3 sequence: CASGSTSGGTDTQYF. The CDR3 coding sequence is TGTGCCAGCGGGTCGACTAGCGGGGGGACAGATACGCAGTATTTT. The chain couples TRBV7-3 to TRBJ2-3; 13 nucleotides match TRBD2. This CDR3 has 15 amino acids. V lost 8 bases and J lost 3; bases outside the gene matches: 5. Germline CDR1 reads SGHTA; CDR2 reads FQGTGA.

This clone appeared a few times. The rearrangement uses TRBV7-9 and TRBJ1-3; maybe TRBD1 (5 bases). Germline CDR1 SEHNR, CDR2 FQNEAQ (reference sequence). V shed 1 base and J shed 0 bases, with 10 bases lying between them. The CDR3 totals 16 residues. The CDR3, as DNA: TGTGCCAGCAGCTTAGAAGGGGCTTACTCTGGAAACACCATATATTTT. Its protein product is CASSLEGAYSGNTIYF.

The chain combines TRBV2 with TRBJ2-1; D is unresolved. V lost 8 bases and J lost 0, with 14 bases in between. CDR1 and CDR2 from the germline V gene are SNHLY and FYNNEI. The CDR3 spans 15 residues. The CDR3 is CASLAGNVSYNEQFF. DNA of the CDR3: TGTGCCAGCCTCGCTGGCAACGTCTCCTACAATGAGCAGTTCTTC. Full variable domain (outside the CDR3, taken from reference TRBV2 and TRBJ2-1): EPEVTQTPSHQVTQMGQEVILRCVPISNHLYFYWYRQILGQKVEFLVSFYNNEISEKSEIFDDQFSVERPDGSNFTLKIRSTKLEDSAMYFCASLAGNVSYNEQFFGPGTRLTVL.